These 13 T cell receptor beta chains came from one sample sequenced in a study of Ad26.COV2.S vaccination and SARS-CoV-2 variants (dated by TCRdb to the early 2020s). The protocol used for the library was the immunoSEQ multiplex PCR assay. In TCRdb, the immuneACCESS table is reduced to in-frame sequences with V and J assigned. These tables do not hold every clone; where another copy was compared, an unresolved V gene accounts for under half, and the others remain unexplained. The sample table shows 350,000 to 550,000 clones, and about 88% are seen once. Jointly, the top ten make up approximately 2.5% of the sample. The sample's treatment or condition, from its label and the paper: over 15 received Ad26.COV2.S at low or high dose, single or two shots; roughly five received placebo; per-sample allocation not given. Repertoires of vaccine and placebo recipients were sequenced from samples collected on day 63 after the first injection.

The material sequenced was peripheral blood, taken in a trial of Ad26.COV2.S vaccine versus placebo. Source of these receptors: a person between 18 and 65 years old who received the Ad26.COV2.S COVID-19 vaccine or a placebo.

This sequence joins TRBV19 and TRBJ2-4; D might be TRBD2 (6 bases). Germline V gives CDR1 LNHDA, CDR2 SQIVND (reference sequence). Trimming stripped 0 bases from V and 1 base from J, with 10 bases between. The CDR3 covers 16 residues. CDR3 DNA: TGTGCCAGTAGTATAGAGGCAGGGAGGGCCAAAAACATTCAGTACTTC. This gives the protein CASSIEAGRAKNIQYF.

This clone showed up many times. The rearrangement uses TRBV11-2 and TRBJ2-2, with a weak D call TRBD1 (6 bases). Germline CDR1 reads SGHAT; CDR2 reads FQNNGV. V dropped 1 base and J dropped 6 bases, with 15 bases sitting between them. The CDR3 covers 16 residues. CDR3: CASSLAGTLGAGELFF. DNA for the CDR3: TGTGCCAGCAGCTTAGCCGGGACACTGGGGGCCGGGGAGCTGTTTTTT.

Concerning this clone itself: Germline and junction disagree at one end, which may indicate a read error. The chain is built from TRBV7-7 and TRBJ2-2, with 9 bases fitting TRBD2. This CDR3 is built from 15 residues. CDR1 and CDR2 from the germline V gene are SSHAT and FNYEAQ (reference sequence). The DNA for the CDR3 is TGTGCTAGCAGCTTAGCGGGGGACATCACCGGGGAGCTGTTTTTT. As protein: CASSLAGDITGELFF.

The chain recombines TRBV6-2 or TRBV6-3 with TRBJ1-5; no clear D. The V and J ends lost 7 bases and 0 bases respectively, with 13 bases between them. CDR1 MNHEY and CDR2 SVGEGT come from the germline V gene. The CDR3 runs to 15 residues. The CDR3 region is CASTPGVYSNQPQHF. CDR3 nucleotides: TGTGCCAGCACCCCCGGGGTTTATAGCAATCAGCCCCAGCATTTT.

The J gene is TRBJ1-2, the V gene TRBV6-6, with 9 bases matching TRBD1. Germline CDR1 reads MNHNY; CDR2 reads SVGAGI (reference sequence). This CDR3 contains 13 residues. V lost 6 bases to trimming and J lost 8 bases; unmatched junction nucleotides: 7. CDR3 amino acids: CASRAQGAEGYTF. The DNA of the CDR3 is TGTGCCAGCAGGGCACAGGGGGCAGAAGGCTACACCTTC.

The rearrangement uses TRBV15 and TRBJ2-3; TRBD2 agrees at 12 bases. The CDR3 runs to 17 residues. Germline V gives CDR1 LNHNV, CDR2 YYDKDF (reference sequence). The V gene end was trimmed by 8 bases and the J gene end by 5 bases; junction bases not matched to a gene: 14. The CDR3: CATGASGGAFWEDTQYF. DNA of the CDR3: TGTGCCACCGGGGCTAGCGGGGGGGCCTTTTGGGAAGATACGCAGTATTTT.

The rearrangement joins TRBV28 to TRBJ2-2; possibly TRBD1 or TRBD2 for D (5 bases each). CDR3 length: 17 residues. Germline V gives CDR1 MDHEN, CDR2 SYDVKM. V lost 3 bases, J lost 3 bases, and 17 bases lay in between. The CDR3 here is CASSFPIYGADTGELFF. The DNA for the CDR3 is TGTGCCAGCAGTTTTCCAATCTACGGGGCGGACACCGGGGAGCTGTTTTTT.

The CDR3 DNA reads TGTGCCAGCAGCGTCAACACAGATACGCAGTATTTT. Translating gives CASSVNTDTQYF. The rearrangement links TRBV9 to TRBJ2-3, with D unclear. In germline, CDR1 is SGDLS, CDR2 YYNGEE. The CDR3 is made up of 12 amino acids. The V end lost 2 bases, the J end lost 2 bases, and 3 bases lay between the germline ends.

The chain combines TRBV6-4 with TRBJ1-6; D is undetermined. The CDR3 runs to 16 residues. Trimming took 4 bases from V and 7 from J, leaving 17 bases between them. The germline V gene encodes CDR1 MRHNA and CDR2 SNTAGT. In DNA, the CDR3 is TGTGCCAGCAGTGTCACCTTACCGACTTGGAATTCACCCCTCCACTTT. It translates to CASSVTLPTWNSPLHF.

V is TRBV10-3 and J is TRBJ1-3, with D possibly matching TRBD1 (5 bases). The ends were cut back, 0 bases at V and 0 bases at J, with 12 bases in the middle. Looked up from germline, CDR1 is ENHRY and CDR2 is SYGVKD. The CDR3 is 17 residues long. The CDR3 reads CAISESPGSLSGNTIYF. CDR3 nucleotide sequence: TGTGCCATCAGTGAGTCACCAGGGTCCCTCTCTGGAAACACCATATATTTT.

V usage is TRBV28 and J usage is TRBJ1-1, with TRBD1 as a possible D gene (5 bases). Trimming took off 6 bases at V and 8 bases at J, with 16 bases between the two ends. The CDR3 extends over 13 amino acids. Germline V gives CDR1 MDHEN, CDR2 SYDVKM. The CDR3 is CASRRAGQSEAFF. The CDR3, as DNA: TGTGCCAGCAGGAGGGCAGGGCAGTCCGAAGCTTTCTTT.

In its sample, this clone was seen a few times. The V call is TRBV3-1 (or the pseudogene TRBV3-2), the J call TRBJ2-1; TRBD2 matches 13 bases. Trimming at V came to 3 bases and at J to 9 bases, leaving 5 bases not matched to a gene. The CDR3 runs 15 residues. Germline V gene sequence: CDR1 LGHDT, CDR2 YNNKEL (reference sequence). The CDR3 protein is CASSQGTSGMGEQFF. For the CDR3, the DNA is TGTGCCAGCAGCCAGGGGACTAGCGGGATGGGTGAGCAGTTCTTC.

This clone was picked up a small number of times. Other DNA sequences in this specimen translate into the identical CDR3. The gene calls are TRBV6-2 or TRBV6-3 and TRBJ1-1; D is unresolved. V was pared by 2 bases and J by 4 bases, with 5 bases between. The length of the CDR3 is 12 residues. Germline lookup yields CDR1 MNHEY and CDR2 SVGEGT. The CDR3 DNA is TGTGCCAGCAGTTACGAAGGCACTGAAGCTTTCTTT. This gives the protein CASSYEGTEAFF.